The entry below gives a single TCR beta chain sequence along with its context. Its antigen remains undetermined. No clone much larger than this one lies a single base away; base qualities are absent. TCR beta CDR3 regions were amplified from RNA transcripts. A first-round RT-PCR of the TCR CDR3 used the HTBI primer set with the Qiagen OneStep RT-PCR kit. A second multiplex PCR round built the libraries, followed by size selection and purification. Paired-end sequencing of the libraries was performed with 100 bp reads on an Illumina HiSeq2000. Under the source paper's analysis protocol: Raw data were processed with SOAPnuke, discarding reads with adapters, uncalled bases, mean Phred below 15, or no exact constant-primer or identifier match. COPE v1.2.5 was used to merge high-quality paired reads, and clonotypes were defined as unique nucleotide sequences. MiTCR v1.1 was used to align clonotypes to the IMGT TRBV, TRBD and TRBJ reference segments. The analysis was restricted to V-J combinations with a frequency above 0.0001, which together covered over 99% of the repertoires. The TCS score was defined as F50 (clonal expansion) divided by E x V (chaos), with BLOSUM62-based TCRdist calculated between CDR3 peptides within each V-J. Welch's t-statistics and random forest reduced roughly 530 V-J features to about 13, which were used in a naive Bayes classifier (R e1071). Starting from the raw public reads, TCRdb applied fastp trimming at Q25, assembled clones with MiXCR and retained in-frame beta chains. Rows with one shared CDR3 protein collapse into an entry with the most common genes and DNA. The V and J calls here are based on TCRdb, not the publication. For this sample there are approximately 400,000 distinct CDR3 sequences; 20% to 25% appear just once. Of the sample, 73% is held by the ten largest clones.

Stable Graves' hyperthyroidism was defined as the absence of progression to ophthalmopathy over 18 months of follow-up. Hyperthyroidism patients were aged 18 to 65 years and newly diagnosed, with disease duration of less than 2 months. Any patient with an uncontrolled infection, another autoimmune disease, pregnancy or lactation was excluded. Diagnoses relied on clinical symptoms, serum thyroxine and TRAb, thyroid ultrasound and orbital computed tomography. PBMCs were isolated from around 10 ml of fresh peripheral blood by Ficoll-Paque density gradient centrifugation. Total RNA was extracted with Trizol reagent, and quality was checked on an Agilent 2100 Bioanalyzer. This specimen belongs to a study of T cells in Graves' hyperthyroidism and ophthalmopathy (dated by TCRdb to the late 2010s). Study-wide context: Peripheral blood samples were taken at the time of initial diagnosis, prior to any treatment. In about 6 Graves' hyperthyroidism patients, the study also compared T-cell repertoires from thyroid tissue with T-cell repertoires from blood. An independent validation cohort of under 20 hyperthyroidism patients and some 15 patients who later progressed to ophthalmopathy tested prospective prediction of ophthalmopathy. To identify TCR V-J signatures that set the groups apart, the researchers used a discovery cohort of 100 patients, made up of 40 to 45 with Graves' ophthalmopathy and 55 to 65 with stable Graves' hyperthyroidism. After sampling, hyperthyroidism patients received methimazole starting at 30 mg daily, and ophthalmopathy patients received high-dose intravenous methylprednisolone. For training and testing, the 100 or so patients in the discovery cohort were randomly divided in a 7:3 ratio. The paper reports TCR Vbeta CDR3 sequencing of over 120 peripheral blood samples: some 44 ophthalmopathy, about 75 hyperthyroidism and approximately 17 progressor patients. Overall results and qualifications from the work: Sample size was not statistically predetermined, and investigators were not blinded to group allocation. Ophthalmopathy was separated from stable hyperthyroidism by a 13 V-J signature model, with approximately 89% sensitivity and approximately 84% specificity obtained in cross-validation and 80%/75% obtained in testing. During validation, the model predicted progression to ophthalmopathy a median of around 6 months ahead of onset, with roughly 65% sensitivity and more than 72% specificity. Blood samples also contained most of the expanded thyroid clonotypes (frequency above 0.001), which suggests that blood repertoires may reflect thyroid immune responses.

Via the germline V gene (reference sequence), CDR1 is LNHNV and CDR2 YYDKDF. The CDR3 runs 14 residues from the cysteine to the phenylalanine. Left in the record is the CDR3 DNA by itself, 42 bases read in frame from the first base. V is clipped by 0 bases and J by 7 bases, and the sequence between their germline boundaries is 12 bases long. The sequence was obtained from a man aged 50 to 60 with Graves' hyperthyroidism. The specimen sequenced was blood. The V gene is TRBV15 and the J gene is TRBJ1-1; TRBD1 might be the D gene, on 6 matching bases. CDR3 protein: CATSRDLGGLEAFF. The bases read TGTGCCACCAGCAGAGATTTGGGGGGCCTTGAAGCTTTCTTT. Where the CDR3 stops, the reference TRBV15 and TRBJ1-1 genes take over; the full variable domain is DAMVIQNPRYQVTQFGKPVTLSCSQTLNHNVMYWYQQKSSQAPKLLFHYYDKDFNNEADTPDNFQSRRPNTSFCFLDIRSPGLGDTAMYLCATSRDLGGLEAFFGQGTRLTVV.